The source of this T cell receptor (beta chain) is a study of T-cell reconstitution after alpha-beta-depleted transplantation in children. Study-wide points: Roughly two months post-transplant, alpha-beta T cells reportedly originated from several hundred graft clones that had expanded. Newly produced T cells mostly accounted for T-cell counts and diversity one year post-transplant. Surviving recipient cells, namely T cells and thymic progenitors, were the source of high day-60 TCRbeta diversity in some patients.

The authors prepared the TCRbeta library with unique molecular identifiers. TCRdb used MiXCR to reprocess the PCR reads, holding one entry per CDR3 protein. Counted here are more than 85,000 distinct CDR3 sequences, about 6.8% occurring once; the ten biggest clones make up 16%. To note about this clonotype: Its antigen is still unknown.

In germline, CDR1 is MNHEY, CDR2 SMNVEV (reference sequence). CDR3 length: 16 amino acids. The J segment lost 0 bases and the V segment lost 4 bases, leaving 5 bases of the junction unmatched. The chain links TRBV27 to TRBJ2-1; 8 nucleotides line up with TRBD2. The sequence was obtained from a boy aged 2-15 years with acute lymphoblastic leukemia, due to receive a stem cell transplant. The sequencing here drew on PBMCs, taken before TCRalphabeta/CD19-depleted stem cell transplant. The CDR3 DNA is TGTGCCAGCAGTTCACAGCGGGGGAGCTCCTACAATGAGCAGTTCTTC. This translates into CASSSQRGSSYNEQFF.